This T cell receptor (beta chain) was identified during a study of cytomegalovirus exposure and HLA in healthy donors. Germline V gene lookup returns CDR1 SNHLY and CDR2 FYNNEI. There are 13 residues in the CDR3. The trim removed 8 bases at V and 4 bases at J, leaving 2 bases unmatched. Amplification used 60 Vbeta primers and 13 Jbeta primers. Sequenced by immunoSEQ multiplex PCR; TCRdb stores in-frame clones only, minus some. The sample has 130,000 or so clones; the top ten hold 1.5% to 2%. All the people who gave samples were healthy bone marrow donors. Source material: PBMCs. This sequence was found in a man younger than 30 in good health and CMV-seronegative. The chain combines TRBV2 with TRBJ2-1; TRBD1 aligns across 10 bases. CDR3 protein: CASRTGGYNEQFF. The CDR3 nucleotides read TGTGCCAGCCGGACAGGGGGATACAATGAGCAGTTCTTC.